In this sample, the clone carrying this T cell receptor beta chain turned up once. Its antigen is still unknown. This sample is part of a study of graft-versus-host responses after intestinal transplantation. V shed 7 bases and J 7 bases; nucleotides not matched to a gene: 17. Germline loops: CDR1 SGHRS, CDR2 YFSETQ. CDR3 length equals 16 residues. Using immunoSEQ multiplex PCR, the repertoire was profiled, and TCRdb retains in-frame clones only, with some absent. Counted here are more than 85,000 clones, 80% to 95% occurring once; the ten biggest clones make up about 0.07%. The V call is TRBV5-1, the J call TRBJ2-1, with TRBD2 matching 7 bases. The sequenced sample was unstimulated CD8+ T cells sorted from spleen or lymph node cells, obtained before transplant. This TCR was sampled from a human donor who was the organ donor for an intestinal transplant. The CDR3 loop reads CASGNTGGRLSNEQFF. The CDR3 nucleotides read TGCGCCAGCGGGAATACTGGCGGGAGATTAAGTAATGAGCAGTTCTTC.